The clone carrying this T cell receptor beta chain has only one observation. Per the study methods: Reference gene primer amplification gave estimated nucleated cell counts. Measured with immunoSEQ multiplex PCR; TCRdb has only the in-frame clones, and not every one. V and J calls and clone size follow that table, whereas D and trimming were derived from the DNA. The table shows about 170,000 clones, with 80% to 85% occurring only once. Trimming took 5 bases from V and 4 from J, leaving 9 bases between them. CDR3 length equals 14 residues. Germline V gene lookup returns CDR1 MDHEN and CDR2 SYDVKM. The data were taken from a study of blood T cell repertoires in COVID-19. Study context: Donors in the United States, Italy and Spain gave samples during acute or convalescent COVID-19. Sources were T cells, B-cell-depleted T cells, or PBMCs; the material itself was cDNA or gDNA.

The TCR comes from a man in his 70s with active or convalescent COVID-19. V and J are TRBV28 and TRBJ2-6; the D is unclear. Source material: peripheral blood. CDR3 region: CASSTPVGANVLTF. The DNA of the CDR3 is TGTGCCAGCAGTACCCCGGTAGGGGCCAACGTCCTGACTTTC.